The rows below give T cell receptor beta chains drawn from one sample of a study of T cells after yellow fever vaccination. TCRdb recomputed calls from the 5' RACE reads with MiXCR, one row per CDR3 protein. The table lists a few hundred thousand distinct CDR3 sequences, roughly a sixth of them singletons, with 17% in the top ten. Sequences were derived from PBMCs, sampled 4 to 5 days after the first yellow fever vaccination. The receptors stem from a man between 18 and 35 years old who received the YFV17D yellow fever vaccine. Both conserved end residues are part of each CDR3. A D gene is named only where the DNA matches it firmly. Not every row has a clone size; where given, it reads once, few, many or a size class.

CDR3nt: TGTGCCAGCAGCCCCTGGGCGGGGTACAACGGGGAGACCCAGTACTTC; CDR3aa: CASSPWAGYNGETQYF; j_gene: TRBJ2-5; v_gene: TRBV7-2; abundance: .; d_gene: .
CDR3nt: TGTGCCAGCAGCTTACGTTCGTGGGACAGGGGTGAAAACACCATATATTTT; CDR3aa: CASSLRSWDRGENTIYF; j_gene: TRBJ1-3; v_gene: TRBV7-2; abundance: many; d_gene: TRBD1
CDR3nt: TGTGCCAGCAGCCTCATCGGGTGGCCTGGATACGAGCAGTACTTC; CDR3aa: CASSLIGWPGYEQYF; j_gene: TRBJ2-7; v_gene: TRBV11-2; abundance: few; d_gene: .
CDR3nt: TGTGCCAGCAGTCCACGACAGGGGCGCTATCAAGAGACCCAGTACTTC; CDR3aa: CASSPRQGRYQETQYF; j_gene: TRBJ2-5; v_gene: TRBV6-2/TRBV6-3; abundance: .; d_gene: TRBD1
CDR3nt: TGTGCCAGCAGTCTTCACCGGGATCCGAATGAAAAACTGTTTTTT; CDR3aa: CASSLHRDPNEKLFF; j_gene: TRBJ1-4; v_gene: TRBV28; abundance: few; d_gene: .
CDR3nt: TGCGCCAGCAGCCAAGCGAACCAAGAGACCCAGTACTTC; CDR3aa: CASSQANQETQYF; j_gene: TRBJ2-5; v_gene: TRBV4-1; abundance: few; d_gene: .
CDR3nt: TGTGCCAGCAGTTCCCCAGACGGGACAGGAGGCGGAAACACCATATATTTT; CDR3aa: CASSSPDGTGGGNTIYF; j_gene: TRBJ1-3; v_gene: TRBV12-3/TRBV12-4; abundance: few; d_gene: TRBD1
CDR3nt: TGTGCCAGCAGTGAAGCGAGGGGATTAGCTGGAAACACCATATATTTT; CDR3aa: CASSEARGLAGNTIYF; j_gene: TRBJ1-3; v_gene: TRBV6-1; abundance: many; d_gene: .
CDR3nt: TGCAGCATCCGGGGCCCGAACACTGAAGCTTTCTTT; CDR3aa: CSIRGPNTEAFF; j_gene: TRBJ1-1; v_gene: TRBV29-1; abundance: .; d_gene: .
CDR3nt: TGTGCCAGCCTAAACTCTGGGGCCAACGTCCTGACTTTC; CDR3aa: CASLNSGANVLTF; j_gene: TRBJ2-6; v_gene: TRBV18; abundance: few; d_gene: .
CDR3nt: TGTGCCAGCAGCTTAGGAGGGTCGAGCGGTGGAAATGAGCAGTTCTTC; CDR3aa: CASSLGGSSGGNEQFF; j_gene: TRBJ2-1; v_gene: TRBV11-3; abundance: .; d_gene: .
CDR3nt: TGTGCCAGCTCACCACTTCCAGGGACTGAAGCTTTCTTT; CDR3aa: CASSPLPGTEAFF; j_gene: TRBJ1-1; v_gene: TRBV18; abundance: .; d_gene: .
CDR3nt: TGCGCCAGCGGGTCTCGCGGGGGCACAGATACGCAGTATTTT; CDR3aa: CASGSRGGTDTQYF; j_gene: TRBJ2-3; v_gene: TRBV5-1; abundance: .; d_gene: .
CDR3nt: TGTGCCAGCAGCTTGGCAGGGGCTAATAGCAATCAGCCCCAGCATTTT; CDR3aa: CASSLAGANSNQPQHF; j_gene: TRBJ1-5; v_gene: TRBV7-2; abundance: .; d_gene: .
CDR3nt: TGCGCCAGCAGCCTACTCACCGGGACCCAATCTGGGGCCCAGTACTTC; CDR3aa: CASSLLTGTQSGAQYF; j_gene: TRBJ2-5; v_gene: TRBV5-1; abundance: .; d_gene: .
CDR3nt: TGTGCCAGCAGCCCACGACAGGGTAGGGACACCGGGGAGCTGTTTTTT; CDR3aa: CASSPRQGRDTGELFF; j_gene: TRBJ2-2; v_gene: TRBV7-9; abundance: .; d_gene: TRBD1
CDR3nt: TGCAGCGTTGGGCTGGGGCGTGACAGCTCCTACGAGCAGTACTTC; CDR3aa: CSVGLGRDSSYEQYF; j_gene: TRBJ2-7; v_gene: TRBV29-1; abundance: few; d_gene: .
CDR3nt: TGTGCCAGTACGCGGGCTCTAGCGGGTAATTACGAGCAGTACTTC; CDR3aa: CASTRALAGNYEQYF; j_gene: TRBJ2-7; v_gene: TRBV19; abundance: .; d_gene: TRBD2
CDR3nt: TGCAGTGCTAGTATCGGACAGAAAGCGCAGTATTTT; CDR3aa: CSASIGQKAQYF; j_gene: TRBJ2-3; v_gene: TRBV20-1; abundance: .; d_gene: .
CDR3nt: TGCAGTGCTAGAGGCTGGTACGGTAGACAGCAAGAGACCCAGTACTTC; CDR3aa: CSARGWYGRQQETQYF; j_gene: TRBJ2-5; v_gene: TRBV20-1; abundance: few; d_gene: .
CDR3nt: TGTGCCAGCAGTTTATCGTGGGACAACTACTACGAGCAGTACTTC; CDR3aa: CASSLSWDNYYEQYF; j_gene: TRBJ2-7; v_gene: TRBV27; abundance: many; d_gene: .
CDR3nt: TGTGCCAGCAGCTCCATGGGGGTGAACACTGAAGCTTTCTTT; CDR3aa: CASSSMGVNTEAFF; j_gene: TRBJ1-1; v_gene: TRBV7-2; abundance: .; d_gene: .
CDR3nt: TGTGCCTGGAGTAAAGGGATAACAGATACGCAGTATTTT; CDR3aa: CAWSKGITDTQYF; j_gene: TRBJ2-3; v_gene: TRBV30; abundance: .; d_gene: .
CDR3nt: TGCGCCAGCAGCTTGAATGGAGACTCCTACGAGCAGTACTTC; CDR3aa: CASSLNGDSYEQYF; j_gene: TRBJ2-7; v_gene: TRBV5-1; abundance: .; d_gene: .
CDR3nt: TGTGCCAGCAGTTGGACGCTAGACCATGGCTACACCTTC; CDR3aa: CASSWTLDHGYTF; j_gene: TRBJ1-2; v_gene: TRBV27; abundance: few; d_gene: .
CDR3nt: TGCGCCAGCAGCCAAGAACTCGACAGGGGAAATCAGCCCCAGCATTTT; CDR3aa: CASSQELDRGNQPQHF; j_gene: TRBJ1-5; v_gene: TRBV4-3; abundance: .; d_gene: TRBD1
CDR3nt: TGTGCCAGCAGCTTACAGTACACAGGGATGAATGGCTACACCTTC; CDR3aa: CASSLQYTGMNGYTF; j_gene: TRBJ1-2; v_gene: TRBV7-8; abundance: .; d_gene: .
CDR3nt: TGTGCCAGCTCACCCACCGCAACAACTAATGAAAAACTGTTTTTT; CDR3aa: CASSPTATTNEKLFF; j_gene: TRBJ1-4; v_gene: TRBV18; abundance: once; d_gene: .
CDR3nt: TGCGCCAGCAGCAAAGACAGCTATGAAGCTTTCTTT; CDR3aa: CASSKDSYEAFF; j_gene: TRBJ1-1; v_gene: TRBV5-1; abundance: few; d_gene: .
CDR3nt: TGTGCCAGCAGTCCGCGGTTAGGATCTGGAAACACCATATATTTT; CDR3aa: CASSPRLGSGNTIYF; j_gene: TRBJ1-3; v_gene: TRBV6-1; abundance: few; d_gene: .
CDR3nt: TGTGCCAGCAGCCAATCTTACCCGGGACAGAGTAATGAAAAACTGTTTTTT; CDR3aa: CASSQSYPGQSNEKLFF; j_gene: TRBJ1-4; v_gene: TRBV16; abundance: .; d_gene: TRBD1
CDR3nt: TGTGCCACCAGTGAGCGGGGAGCCTACAATGAGCAGTTCTTC; CDR3aa: CATSERGAYNEQFF; j_gene: TRBJ2-1; v_gene: TRBV24-1; abundance: .; d_gene: .
CDR3nt: TGCAGTGCCCGAGGGATGGGGAACACCGGGGAGCTGTTTTTT; CDR3aa: CSARGMGNTGELFF; j_gene: TRBJ2-2; v_gene: TRBV20-1; abundance: .; d_gene: .
CDR3nt: TGTGCCAGCAGTTCCCTGACTCAGCCCCAGCATTTT; CDR3aa: CASSSLTQPQHF; j_gene: TRBJ1-5; v_gene: TRBV12-3/TRBV12-4; abundance: few; d_gene: .
CDR3nt: TGCAGTGCTCCGAATTCGGGTAGCAATCAGCCCCAGCATTTT; CDR3aa: CSAPNSGSNQPQHF; j_gene: TRBJ1-5; v_gene: TRBV20-1; abundance: few; d_gene: .
CDR3nt: TGCGCCAGCAGCTTGGGACCGGGGGGTGACGAGACCCAGTACTTC; CDR3aa: CASSLGPGGDETQYF; j_gene: TRBJ2-5; v_gene: TRBV5-1; abundance: .; d_gene: TRBD2
CDR3nt: TGTGCCAGCAGCGACAGGGAATCAGATGAAAAACTGTTTTTT; CDR3aa: CASSDRESDEKLFF; j_gene: TRBJ1-4; v_gene: TRBV7-3; abundance: few; d_gene: TRBD1